The sequence of this T cell receptor beta chain was determined in a study of T cells in Graves' hyperthyroidism and ophthalmopathy. Clinical symptoms, serum thyroxine, TRAb, thyroid ultrasound and orbital computed tomography informed diagnoses. Drawn at first hyperthyroidism diagnosis, the blood sample preceded any ophthalmopathy symptoms. From RNA transcripts, TCR beta CDR3 regions were amplified. The TCR CDR3 first-round RT-PCR relied on the HTBI primer set. MiXCR, applied by TCRdb to the multiplex PCR reads, yields one record per CDR3 protein. The sample lists roughly 400,000 distinct CDR3 sequences, 15% to 17% occurring once. The study's findings and limits: Among clonotypes expanded in thyroid above 0.001, most were also found in blood.

There are 17 residues in the CDR3. Germline CDR1 is MNHNS and CDR2 is SASEGT. The V gene lost 1 base and the J gene lost 0 bases, with 14 bases spanning the gap. Concerning this clonotype itself: As yet, its antigen is unknown.

The receptor was isolated from a woman aged 18-29 years with Graves' hyperthyroidism that later progressed to Graves' ophthalmopathy. The source material was blood. The chain links TRBV6-1 to TRBJ2-3, with D tentatively TRBD2 (6 bases). CDR3 amino acids: CASSEVELGTSTDTQYF. CDR3 coding DNA: TGTGCCAGCAGTGAAGTTGAGCTAGGGACTAGCACAGATACGCAGTATTTT.